This section outlines one T cell receptor (beta chain) sequence together with its context. A few counts support this clonotype. It lacks a known antigen. The record has no base qualities; no much larger clone is one base away. The library was prepared using 5' RACE. These reads were obtained on an Illumina HiSeq 2500. The second PCR ran for about 7 to 11 cycles and used a J-beta primer mix along with a sample-barcoded 5' primer. Each TCR beta cDNA molecule received a unique molecular identifier from a template-switch 5' adaptor carrying 12 random nucleotides. At least 3 million CDR3-containing paired-end reads were obtained from each sample. The Mint cDNA synthesis kit, primed by a TRBC-specific oligonucleotide, was used to synthesize first-strand cDNA from all RNA. After uracil-DNA glycosylase treatment, a first 18-cycle PCR used universal primers M1SS and BC2_uni_R on all cDNA. The original pipeline was this. For normalization, 1 million high-quality reads, each with a distinct molecular identifier, were randomly selected from each sample. Reads with shared molecular identifiers were discarded instead of being binned into consensus sequences. MiTCR, run with a Q25 quality threshold and the strictest error-elimination algorithm, handled CDR3 identification, clonotype clustering and error correction. Lower-bound total TCR beta diversity was estimated with a nonparametric unseen species model using Euler transformation. TCRdb redid the processing of the public reads, applying fastp at Q25 and MiXCR, and retained in-frame beta chains. Records with the same CDR3 protein are collapsed into one entry carrying the most frequent genes and DNA. The V and J calls were determined by TCRdb, not by the authors. Present in this sample are some 760,000 distinct CDR3 sequences, around 25% of which were seen just once. The ten biggest clones cover under 10% of the sample.

The data stem from a study of blood T cells in healthy people across ages (dated by TCRdb to about 2015). Background for the entire study: In model experiments, template switching captured about one uniquely barcoded TCR beta cDNA molecule for every two T cells. The study measured age-related changes in TCR beta repertoire diversity using deep sequencing normalized with unique cDNA molecular identifiers. The donors were split into four age groups: young (average around 16 years), middle-aged (39), aged (over 55) and long-lived (about 82). For two donors (one aged 18 to 29 and one aged 80 or older), the study analyzed two additional independent replicas of 1 million unique cDNA reads from the same blood draw. What the study reported, not specific to this receptor: Observed TCR beta diversity correlated strongly with the percentage of naive T cells measured by flow cytometry. As age increased, observed TCR beta diversity per million T cells dropped in a roughly linear way, and a significant reduction was already evident by age around 41. Because the CMV infection status of the donors was unknown, age-related changes in expanded clonotypes may potentially have been confounded. The long-lived group showed more naive CD4+ T cells, fewer expanded clones and increased TCR diversity than the aged group, suggesting age selection. Estimates of total diversity based on one million sequenced T cells were regarded as lower bounds and as underestimates. Because profiling used bulk unsorted PBMCs, naive and antigen-experienced compartments could not be compared conclusively.

The CDR3 goes from the cysteine to the phenylalanine over 18 residues. The CDR3 DNA has 54 bases and is translated from base 1. Looking up the germline V gene yields CDR1 LGHNT and CDR2 FRNRAP. Relative to germline, V is missing 5 bases and J is missing 0 bases, with 11 bases of the junction outside any gene match. The roughly 39 donors, aged roughly 6 to 100 years, were systemically healthy Caucasian individuals from Russia. Each donor gave approximately 9.3 milliliters of peripheral blood, collected into EDTA-treated Vacutainer tubes. Ficoll-Paque density-gradient centrifugation was used to isolate PBMCs, with at least 6.5 million per sample. Total RNA, at least 5 micrograms per sample, was extracted from PBMCs with Trizol reagent. Naive CD45RAhigh/CD27high T cell percentages were measured by flow cytometry on a PBMC aliquot from every donor. These data are also associated with another study on T cells of mothers and their children. That second publication adds: Nine systemically healthy Caucasian individuals, comprising three mothers and their six children, were included as donors. cDNA synthesis used all of the extracted RNA, with roughly 1.5 ug of RNA in each 15 ul reaction. In the second PCR, the M1S primer introduced both the sample barcodes and 2-4 random nucleotides. More than 8 million TCR beta CDR3 reads were obtained from each mother, and about 3 million reads were obtained from each child. TCR recombination output is similarly shaped by thymic selection in related and unrelated pairs, with a minor effect exerted by inherited differences. Normalized repertoire overlap in related mother-child pairs was always slightly higher than in unrelated mother-child pairs, but the difference was never significant. Persistent microchimeric T cell clones were not detected, at a sensitivity of 95 to 100 clones per million clonotypes. Deep NGS was used in the study to compare the TCR beta repertoires of mothers and children and to look for features that separate related mother-child pairs from unrelated individuals. On average, the children were roughly 10 +/- 4 years old, while the mothers were roughly 40 +/- 4 years old. After adapter ligation was performed with NEBNext reagents, the libraries were sequenced on an Illumina HiSeq 2000 with 100+100 nt paired-end reads. To prevent cross-contamination, the mother and child libraries were prepared one month apart and sequenced in separate runs. For each donor, somewhere between roughly 500,000 and 2,300,000 distinct TCR beta clonotypes were identified. Naive TCR beta clonotypes were estimated from low-frequency clonotypes matched to each donor's FACS-determined naive share, without sorting.

This chain is built from TRBV12-5 and TRBJ1-5; 9 central bases correspond to TRBD1. The TCR sequence derives from a boy aged 5-17 years in good health. Sequenced input: blood. Here is the DNA: TGTGCTAGTGGTCCCAGGACAGGGGAGGAGGATAGCAATCAGCCCCAGCATTTT. This sequence encodes CASGPRTGEEDSNQPQHF.